This T cell receptor (beta chain) was observed in a study of shared clonotypes between healthy human individuals. Some clones are missing from TCRdb's copy, which holds only in-frame ones; the method was immunoSEQ multiplex PCR. The sample carries fewer than 400,000 clones, over 65% recorded once. The sequence was obtained from a man aged 25 to 40 in good health. The material sequenced was memory CD4+ T cells sorted from blood. Subset here: CD45RA-negative fraction.

CDR3 in amino acids: CASTTADTQYF. The CDR3, as DNA: TGTGCCAGCACCACGGCAGATACGCAGTATTTT. The V gene is TRBV27, the J gene TRBJ2-3; D ambiguous. The germline gives CDR1 MNHEY, CDR2 SMNVEV (reference sequence). The V end was cut by 7 bases, the J end by 4 bases, with 6 bases between. The CDR3 is made up of 11 amino acids.